This T cell receptor (beta chain) came from a study of T cell changes during pregnancy in multiple sclerosis. The CDR3 loop spans 15 amino acids. V was trimmed by 4 bases and J by 4 bases, leaving 16 bases between them. Germline V CDR1 and CDR2: SGDLS, YYNGEE. Method: immunoSEQ multiplex PCR; TCRdb's copy keeps in-frame clones and lacks some. The sample has tens of thousands of clones; around 96% are singletons. This clonotype was sampled from a female donor with multiple sclerosis, enrolled in a pregnancy study. The gene calls are TRBV9 and TRBJ2-3; D might be TRBD2 (5 bases). The sample consisted of peripheral blood, taken in the second trimester of pregnancy. CDR3: CASSSSLLGSDTQYF. Written as DNA, the CDR3 is TGTGCCAGCAGCTCTAGCTTACTTGGATCAGATACGCAGTATTTT.